Presented here are 29 T cell receptor beta chains from one specimen sequenced in a study of blood T cells in healthy people across ages (dated by TCRdb to 2013 to 2016). Libraries were made using 5' RACE. The sequencer listed for this sample is Illumina HiSeq 2500. A second PCR of roughly 6 to 12 cycles was run with a J-beta primer mix and a sample-barcoded 5' primer. Clones were called with MiXCR by TCRdb after fastp trimmed the public reads at Q25, and only in-frame beta chains were retained. Entries are consolidated by CDR3 protein sequence, retaining the most common genes and DNA. This sample is represented by roughly 2 million distinct CDR3 sequences; approximately 50% of them were singletons. Of the sample, 2.1% is held by the ten largest clones. The specimen was blood. These receptors were obtained from a woman between 40 and 50 years old in good health.

The rearrangement links TRBV4-3 to TRBJ2-7; D is undetermined. The CDR3 is 15 amino acids. Germline V gene lookup returns CDR1 LGHNA and CDR2 YSLEER. Trimming shortened V by 0 bases and J by 0 bases, and 9 bases separated the two germline ends. The DNA of the CDR3 is TGCGCCAGCAGCCAAGATCCTATCTTCTCCTACGAGCAGTACTTC. This gives the protein CASSQDPIFSYEQYF.

This clonotype has just a few counts. The chain carries TRBV6-5 and TRBJ1-2; TRBD1 agrees at 8 bases. This CDR3 is 14 amino acids long. Germline CDR1 is MNHEY and CDR2 is SVGAGI. Trimming took 6 bases from V and 0 from J; bases not matched to a gene: 3. DNA for the CDR3: TGTGCCAGCAGGGCACAGGGGGCTAACTATGGCTACACCTTC. It yields the protein CASRAQGANYGYTF.

The genes are TRBV6-1 and TRBJ1-2; 9 bases agree with TRBD1. V lost 10 bases and J lost 7; bases outside the gene matches: 16. The CDR3 length is 15 residues. Germline CDR1 is MNHNS and CDR2 is SASEGT. CDR3 region: CATGRGEWTGAGYTF. The CDR3 DNA follows: TGTGCCACCGGACGGGGGGAGTGGACAGGGGCTGGCTACACCTTC.

This clonotype was counted only a few times. The chain joins TRBV4-3 to TRBJ2-7; D unclear. The CDR3 consists of 14 residues. V lost 0 bases and J lost 5, with 11 bases in between. Germline assignment: CDR1 LGHNA and CDR2 YSLEER. The CDR3 sequence: CASSQDSLGNEQYF. The CDR3 DNA is TGCGCCAGCAGCCAAGATTCCCTTGGCAACGAGCAGTACTTC.

The chain is built from TRBV6-6 and TRBJ1-2; TRBD1 agrees at 11 bases. This CDR3 comprises 15 residues. The trim removed 6 bases at V and 3 bases at J, leaving 6 bases unmatched. Germline V gives CDR1 MNHNY, CDR2 SVGAGI (reference sequence). CDR3 nucleotide sequence: TGTGCCAGCAGCTCGACGGGACAGGGGGACTATGGCTACACCTTC. It translates to CASSSTGQGDYGYTF.

As to this clonotype: The junction shows a germline mismatch at one end, possibly a read error. V and J are TRBV29-1 and TRBJ2-3; D may be TRBD2 (7 bases). This CDR3 spans 14 amino acids. The germline CDR1 and CDR2 sequences are SQVTM and ANQGSEA. The DNA for the CDR3 is TGCAGCGTTGAAGATGGGGGGGCTCGGGATACGCGGTATTTT. This gives the protein CSVEDGGARDTRYF.

The chain is built from TRBV21-1 and TRBJ1-1; TRBD1 reflects the table's D call only, with no check against the DNA. TRBV21-1 is flagged as a pseudogene. This CDR3 spans 17 amino acids. The CDR3 nucleotides are TGTGCCAGCAGCATGAGAGGGACAGGGGAAAGTGGGACTGAAGCTTTCTTT. Amino acid sequence: CASSMRGTGESGTEAFF.

This clonotype was detected ten times or more. The chain recombines TRBV18 with TRBJ2-7, with 7 nucleotides matching TRBD1. V lost 3 bases to trimming and J lost 3 bases; unmatched junction nucleotides: 2. The CDR3 covers 13 residues. Germline CDR1 and CDR2: KGHSH and LQKENI. The CDR3: CASSPYRGYEQYF. The CDR3 DNA reads as TGTGCCAGCTCACCTTACAGGGGCTACGAGCAGTACTTC.

CDR3 loop: CSARGLDQIYEQYF. The CDR3 DNA is TGCAGTGCTAGGGGCCTAGATCAAATCTACGAGCAGTACTTC. J is TRBJ2-7 and V is TRBV20-1; D is unresolved. The CDR3 runs 14 residues. The germline V gene has CDR1 DFQATT and CDR2 SNEGSKA (reference sequence). Trimming shortened V by 3 bases and J by 3 bases, and 15 bases separated the two germline ends.

The chain employs TRBV20-1 and TRBJ2-1, with 8 bases lining up with TRBD2. Germline trimming cut 5 bases from V and 4 bases from J; bases unmatched to any gene: 7. The germline CDR1 and CDR2 sequences are DFQATT and SNEGSKA (reference sequence). CDR3 size: 14 residues. CDR3 coding DNA: TGCAGTGCTCTTGCGGGGGGCGCGTACAATGAGCAGTTCTTC. Translation gives CSALAGGAYNEQFF.

This clonotype was counted a few times. The chain is built from TRBV7-2 and TRBJ2-5; 7 nucleotides match TRBD2. The CDR3 covers 15 residues. Germline CDR1 and CDR2: SGHTA and FQGNSA. J gave up 3 bases and V 1 base, and 5 bases lay outside the gene matches. CDR3 loop: CASSLGYGGKETQYF. CDR3 DNA: TGTGCCAGCAGCTTAGGGTACGGGGGGAAAGAGACCCAGTACTTC.

The chain couples TRBV15 to TRBJ1-4; D not certain. CDR1 is LNHNV and CDR2 is YYDKDF in the germline V gene (reference sequence). This CDR3 has 15 residues. The V end was cut by 3 bases, the J end by 4 bases, with 12 bases between. As DNA, the CDR3 is TGTGCCACCAGCAGCCGAATTCCACGTAATGAAAAACTGTTTTTT. It translates to CATSSRIPRNEKLFF.

About this clonotype: At one end, the junction sequence differs from germline, possibly due to a read error. The chain combines TRBV7-8 with TRBJ2-7, with a weak D call TRBD2 (5 bases). Germline V gene sequence: CDR1 SGHVS, CDR2 FQNEAQ. This CDR3 spans 14 amino acids. The CDR3 sequence: CASSLDGEFYEQYF. In DNA form, the CDR3 reads TGTGCCAGCAGTTTAGACGGGGAGTTCTACGAGCAGTACTTC.

As concerns this clonotype: A much larger clone differs by one base, so this may be a read error. V gene TRBV29-1 combines with J gene TRBJ2-1; the match to TRBD2 covers 14 bases. Germline loops: CDR1 SQVTM, CDR2 ANQGSEA. The junction had 8 bases not matched to a gene; V was cut back by 5 bases and J by 8 bases. The CDR3 has 15 residues. CDR3 nucleotides: TGCAGCGTTCAGGCTGTGGGACTAGCGGGGGATGAGCAGTTCTTC. Translating it yields CSVQAVGLAGDEQFF.

This sequence joins TRBV10-3 and TRBJ1-1; 7 positions agree with TRBD1. V trimming: 2 bases; J trimming: 6 bases; junction bases outside the gene matches: 6. The CDR3 covers 14 residues. From germline, CDR1 is ENHRY and CDR2 SYGVKD. CDR3 amino acids: CAISEPGTAPEAFF. DNA of the CDR3: TGTGCCATCAGTGAGCCGGGGACAGCTCCTGAAGCTTTCTTT.

This clonotype was observed a few times. The CDR3 sequence: CASSFMSGGRSGYTF. The DNA of the CDR3 is TGTGCCAGCAGCTTTATGTCAGGGGGCAGGAGCGGCTACACCTTC. The genes are TRBV13 and TRBJ1-2; 8 bases agree with TRBD1. J was trimmed by 8 bases and V by 3 bases; bases with no gene match: 11. This CDR3 is 15 amino acids long. CDR1 and CDR2 (germline): PRHDT, FYEKMQ (reference sequence).

The chain couples TRBV4-2 to TRBJ1-6; TRBD1 is a possible D gene (6 bases). CDR3 length equals 17 residues. The germline gives CDR1 LGHNA, CDR2 YNFKEQ. The V end lost 4 bases, the J end lost 7 bases, and 20 bases lay between the germline ends. The CDR3 is CASSPTQGDSWNSPLHF. CDR3 sequence (DNA): TGTGCCAGCAGCCCAACACAGGGAGATAGTTGGAATTCACCCCTCCACTTT.

This clonotype occurred many times. This may be a read error: a much more frequent sequence differs by one nucleotide. The J gene is TRBJ2-7, the V gene TRBV6-2 or TRBV6-3; 10 bases agree with TRBD2. From germline, CDR1 is MNHEY and CDR2 SVGEGT. This CDR3 region has 15 residues. V lost 5 bases to trimming and J lost 7 bases; unmatched junction nucleotides: 11. This chain's CDR3 is CASSLTSGDYNEQYF. The CDR3 DNA follows: TGTGCCAGCAGTCTTACTAGCGGGGACTACAATGAGCAGTACTTC.

Concerning this clonotype: One end of the junction varies from germline; a read error may be responsible. This chain links TRBV12-3 or TRBV12-4 with TRBJ2-5; 8 bases fit TRBD2. The CDR3 covers 13 residues. CDR3 DNA sequence: TGTGCCAGCAACGGGGGGGAGGTAGAGACCCGGTACTTC. Its protein is CASNGGEVETRYF.

The gene calls are TRBV6-6 and TRBJ2-1; tentative D call: TRBD2 (7 bases). CDR1 is MNHNY and CDR2 is SVGAGI in the germline V gene (reference sequence). V was shortened by 5 bases and J by 4 bases, with 18 bases between the two germline ends. The CDR3 has 16 residues. DNA for the CDR3: TGTGCCAGCAGTCAGACTACAGGGAGGGGATACAATGAGCAGTTCTTC. Amino acids: CASSQTTGRGYNEQFF.

V gene TRBV4-1 combines with J gene TRBJ2-5; 10 nucleotides line up with TRBD1. The CDR3 totals 17 residues. The germline V gene has CDR1 MGHRA and CDR2 YSYEKL. Germline trimming cut 4 bases from V and 2 bases from J; bases unmatched to any gene: 10. This CDR3 is CASSRTGTGEWQETQYF. In DNA form, the CDR3 reads TGCGCCAGCAGCCGGACCGGGACAGGGGAGTGGCAAGAGACCCAGTACTTC.

The V and J genes are TRBV6-4 and TRBJ2-1; no reliable D call. The CDR3 extends over 13 amino acids. CDR1 MRHNA and CDR2 SNTAGT come from the germline V gene. Deletions cut 2 bases from V and 9 bases from J, with 11 bases between. CDR3 sequence: CASSDPRMGEQFF. CDR3 nucleotides: TGTGCCAGCAGTGACCCCAGAATGGGTGAGCAGTTCTTC.

In regard to this clonotype: A junction boundary mismatches the germline segment, possibly from a read error. The chain employs TRBV24-1 and TRBJ2-7, with TRBD2 matching over 10 bases. The CDR3 is made up of 15 amino acids. The germline CDR1 and CDR2 sequences are KGHDR and SFDVKD. The CDR3: CTTSDASGGNYEQYF. CDR3 coding DNA: TGTACCACCAGTGATGCTAGCGGGGGTAACTACGAGCAGTACTTC.

The chain carries TRBV10-3 and TRBJ1-5; no firm D call. V lost 8 bases and J lost 0, with 14 bases in between. The CDR3 sequence is 15 residues long. Germline-derived CDR1 and CDR2 are ENHRY and SYGVKD. The CDR3 coding sequence is TGTGCCATCTCTGGTAGGGAGGGTAGCAATCAGCCCCAGCATTTT. Protein: CAISGREGSNQPQHF.

This sequence joins TRBV28 and TRBJ1-2, with 11 bases identical to TRBD1. J was trimmed by 4 bases and V by 7 bases; bases with no gene match: 11. The germline CDR1 and CDR2 sequences are MDHEN and SYDVKM. The CDR3 length is 16 residues. The CDR3 loop is CASNEPGTGGPYGYTF. The CDR3 DNA is TGTGCCAGCAACGAACCCGGGACAGGGGGACCCTATGGCTACACCTTC.

This clonotype showed up just a few times. CDR3 DNA sequence: TGCGCCAGCAGCGCGCGGGAGGGGAATGAGCAGTTCTTC. Translation gives CASSAREGNEQFF. This rearrangement joins TRBV5-1 to TRBJ2-1; 9 nucleotides match TRBD2. V shed 4 bases and J 7 bases; nucleotides not matched to a gene: 3. The CDR3 runs to 13 residues. Germline V CDR1 and CDR2: SGHRS, YFSETQ. Variable domain in full (rest from reference TRBV5-1 and TRBJ2-1): KAGVTQTPRYLIKTRGQQVTLSCSPISGHRSVSWYQQTPGQGLQFLFEYFSETQRNKGNFPGRFSGRQFSNSRSEMNVSTLELGDSALYLCASSAREGNEQFFGPGTRLTVL.

V and J are TRBV4-1 and TRBJ2-1; 10 bases fit TRBD2. This CDR3 is 18 amino acids long. CDR1 MGHRA and CDR2 YSYEKL come from the germline V gene. The trim removed 4 bases at V and 5 bases at J, leaving 14 bases unmatched. The CDR3 DNA reads TGCGCCAGCAGCCCTCCGGCGGTAGCGGGGGGACCCAACAATGAGCAGTTCTTC. Amino acid sequence: CASSPPAVAGGPNNEQFF.

The chain links TRBV6-5 to TRBJ2-1; 12 positions agree with TRBD2. V dropped 6 bases and J dropped 5; count of bases not matched to a gene: 5. The CDR3 sequence is 15 residues long. Germline lookup yields CDR1 MNHEY and CDR2 SVGAGI. The CDR3 region is CASRERLAGDNEQFF. The CDR3 DNA is TGTGCCAGCAGAGAACGACTAGCGGGGGACAATGAGCAGTTCTTC.

The chain joins TRBV15 to TRBJ1-1; D ambiguous. Trimming removed 1 base at V and 6 bases at J, with 6 bases between. Germline CDR1 LNHNV, CDR2 YYDKDF (reference sequence). CDR3 length: 12 amino acids. The CDR3 bases are TGTGCCACCAGCAGAGTTGGGGCTGAAGCTTTCTTT. Its translation is CATSRVGAEAFF.